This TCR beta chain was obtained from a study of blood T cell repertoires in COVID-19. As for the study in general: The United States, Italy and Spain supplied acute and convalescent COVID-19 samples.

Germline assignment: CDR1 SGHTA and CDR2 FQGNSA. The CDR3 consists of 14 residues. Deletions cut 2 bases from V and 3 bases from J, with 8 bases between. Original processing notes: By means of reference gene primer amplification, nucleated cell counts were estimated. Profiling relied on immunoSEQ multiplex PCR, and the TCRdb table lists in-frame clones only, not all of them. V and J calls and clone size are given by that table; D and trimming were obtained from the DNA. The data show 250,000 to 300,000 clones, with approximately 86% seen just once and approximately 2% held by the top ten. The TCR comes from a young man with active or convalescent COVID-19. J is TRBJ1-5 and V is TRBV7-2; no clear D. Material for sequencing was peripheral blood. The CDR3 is CASSLSGDNQPQHF. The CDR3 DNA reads TGTGCCAGCAGCTTATCCGGAGACAATCAGCCCCAGCATTTT.